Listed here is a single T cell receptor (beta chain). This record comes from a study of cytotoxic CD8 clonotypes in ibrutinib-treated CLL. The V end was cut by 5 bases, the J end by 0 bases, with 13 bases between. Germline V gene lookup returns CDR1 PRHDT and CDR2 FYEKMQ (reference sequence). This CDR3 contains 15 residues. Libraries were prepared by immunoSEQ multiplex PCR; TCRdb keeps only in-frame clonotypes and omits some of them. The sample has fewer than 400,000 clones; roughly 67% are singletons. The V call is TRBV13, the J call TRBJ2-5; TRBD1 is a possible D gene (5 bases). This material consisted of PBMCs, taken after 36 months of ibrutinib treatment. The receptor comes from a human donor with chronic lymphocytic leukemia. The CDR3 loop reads CASSPGQQYQETQYF. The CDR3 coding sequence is TGTGCCAGCAGCCCCGGACAACAGTACCAAGAGACCCAGTACTTC.